Following are 31 T cell receptor beta chains from one sample sequenced in a study of cytomegalovirus exposure and HLA in healthy donors. 13 Jbeta primers and 60 Vbeta primers were used for the PCR. Using immunoSEQ multiplex PCR, the repertoire was profiled, and TCRdb retains in-frame clones only, with some absent. The sample holds roughly 140,000 clones; approximately 80% are singletons and the top ten take approximately 2.5%. The sample was PBMCs. These receptors came from a young woman in good health and CMV-seropositive.

With respect to this clone: A read error may account for a junction end that differs from germline. The rearrangement uses TRBV12-5 and TRBJ1-3; D gene unclear. Per germline, CDR1 LGHNT and CDR2 FRNRAP. This CDR3 region has 15 residues. The CDR3 DNA is TGTGCTAGTGGTTTGGTACATTCGAGGGAGAACACCACATATTTT. It codes for CASGLVHSRENTTYF.

This clone came up many times. V and J are TRBV2 and TRBJ2-3, with TRBD2 matching 16 bases. The CDR3 length is 17 residues. CDR1 is SNHLY, CDR2 FYNNEI, per germline. The trim removed 6 bases at V and 3 bases at J, leaving 6 bases unmatched. The CDR3 nucleotides read TGTGCCAGCAGCCGGGGACTAGCGGGGGGGCCGACAGATACGCAGTATTTT. Amino acids: CASSRGLAGGPTDTQYF.

Note on this clone: This sample also contains other DNA sequences that code for the same CDR3. DNA of the CDR3: TGTGCCAGTAGTATAGGAGGCCAGCCCCAGCATTTT. This sequence encodes CASSIGGQPQHF. This chain connects TRBV19 to TRBJ1-5; D is uncertain. CDR3 size: 12 residues. Trimming shortened V by 1 base and J by 7 bases, and 5 bases separated the two germline ends. CDR1 LNHDA and CDR2 SQIVND come from the germline V gene (reference sequence).

On this clone: Germline is not matched at one junction end, which may reflect a read error. The chain employs TRBV27 and TRBJ2-7; TRBD1 is a possible D gene (5 bases). Germline V gives CDR1 MNHEY, CDR2 SMNVEV (reference sequence). The length of the CDR3 is 19 residues. The CDR3 bases are TGTGCCAGCAGTTTAGGATCAGGGTCCACCCCGCGAGGTCTATACGGGCAGTACTTC. It encodes CASSLGSGSTPRGLYGQYF.

The chain is built from TRBV7-2 and TRBJ2-1; TRBD1 is a possible D gene (5 bases). Germline CDR1 is SGHTA and CDR2 is FQGNSA. Trimming pared 0 bases from V and 6 bases from J, leaving 15 bases between. The CDR3 is 16 residues long. The CDR3 protein is CASSLAGAGLFNEQFF. CDR3 DNA: TGTGCCAGCAGCTTAGCAGGAGCAGGGCTCTTCAATGAGCAGTTCTTC.

This clone was detected only a few times. The chain couples TRBV5-4 to TRBJ1-1; D may be TRBD1 (6 bases). Looked up from germline, CDR1 is SGHNT and CDR2 is YYREEE (reference sequence). CDR3 length: 16 amino acids. Between the trimmed V and J ends, which lost 4 bases and 6 bases, there was a span of 22 bases. This chain's CDR3 is CASSIVITRGVAEAFF. In nucleotides, the CDR3 is TGTGCCAGCAGCATCGTGATTACCAGGGGAGTCGCTGAAGCTTTCTTT.

The V gene is TRBV7-6, the J gene TRBJ1-1; D possibly corresponds to TRBD1 (5 bases). V was trimmed by 1 base and J by 4 bases, leaving 13 bases between them. The CDR3 length is 15 residues. CDR1 and CDR2 from the germline V gene are SGHVS and FNYEAQ. CDR3 amino acids: CASSLGGGAGTEAFF. The CDR3 DNA is TGTGCCAGCAGCTTAGGAGGAGGGGCGGGCACTGAAGCTTTCTTT.

The gene calls are TRBV6-1 and TRBJ2-7; D may be TRBD2 (5 bases). The V end was cut by 8 bases, the J end by 4 bases, with 9 bases between. Germline-derived CDR1 and CDR2 are MNHNS and SASEGT. This CDR3 contains 11 residues. The CDR3 DNA reads as TGTGCCAGCTACGGGGTGTACGAGCAGTACTTC. Protein: CASYGVYEQYF.

This clone was seen more than once but under ten times. The chain carries TRBV10-3 and TRBJ1-1, with TRBD1 as a possible D gene (5 bases). Germline V lookup: CDR1 ENHRY, CDR2 SYGVKD. The CDR3 spans 14 residues. V dropped 6 bases and J dropped 3 bases, with 14 bases sitting between them. DNA of the CDR3: TGTGCCATCAGGATTCCAGGGCCCTACACTGAAGCTTTCTTT. The encoded protein is CAIRIPGPYTEAFF.

Only one count was recorded for this clone. V usage is TRBV28 and J usage is TRBJ1-1; D may be TRBD1 (5 bases). V dropped 7 bases and J dropped 6 bases, with 18 bases sitting between them. The CDR3 length is 14 residues. Germline V gives CDR1 MDHEN, CDR2 SYDVKM. The CDR3 nucleotides are TGTGCCAGCATTCGTCAGGGCTCCAGGGCTGAAGCTTTCTTT. Translated, it gives CASIRQGSRAEAFF.

This chain connects TRBV5-6 to TRBJ2-5; 11 bases match TRBD1. V lost 5 bases and J lost 4; bases outside the gene matches: 4. Germline V gene sequence: CDR1 SGHDT, CDR2 YYEEEE. The CDR3 spans 14 residues. CDR3 bases: TGTGCCAGCAGGAGGACAGGGGGCGGAGAGACCCAGTACTTC. Protein: CASRRTGGGETQYF.

This sequence joins TRBV11-2 and TRBJ2-1; weak D call: TRBD2 (6 bases). V lost 5 bases, J lost 1 base, and 24 bases lay in between. Germline CDR1 reads SGHAT; CDR2 reads FQNNGV. The CDR3 is made up of 19 amino acids. CDR3 amino acids: CASSVPGLHVGVSYNEQFF. The CDR3 DNA follows: TGTGCCAGCAGCGTCCCGGGACTCCACGTAGGGGTTTCCTACAATGAGCAGTTCTTC.

The chain carries TRBV7-2 and TRBJ1-3; D gene ambiguous. This CDR3 is 13 amino acids long. Looked up from germline, CDR1 is SGHTA and CDR2 is FQGNSA. V gave up 2 bases and J gave up 1 base, with 3 bases separating them. The CDR3 nucleotides read TGTGCCAGCAGCTTACTGTCTGGAAACACCATATATTTT. Residues: CASSLLSGNTIYF.

The CDR3 region is CAWSVVRTSGRGETQYF. The CDR3 region has the DNA TGTGCCTGGAGTGTAGTGCGGACTAGCGGTAGGGGGGAGACCCAGTACTTC. The rearrangement joins TRBV30 to TRBJ2-5, with 10 bases fitting TRBD2. The length of the CDR3 is 17 residues. Trimming removed 0 bases from V and 5 bases from J; junction bases left unmatched: 12. CDR1 is GTSNPN and CDR2 is SVGIG in the germline V gene (reference sequence).

This clone was found once. The V gene is TRBV14, the J gene TRBJ2-7; D unresolved. V was clipped by 1 base and J by 10 bases, with 8 bases between them. Germline V gives CDR1 SGHDN, CDR2 FVKESK. CDR3 length: 11 residues. The CDR3 is CASSQGGVQYF. As DNA, the CDR3 is TGTGCCAGCAGCCAAGGAGGAGTTCAGTACTTC. The full variable domain, completed using reference TRBV14 and TRBJ2-7, is EAGVTQFPSHSVIEKGQTVTLRCDPISGHDNLYWYRRVMGKEIKFLLHFVKESKQDESGMPNNRFLAERTGGTYSTLKVQPAELEDSGVYFCASSQGGVQYFGPGTRLTVT.

The V gene is TRBV28, the J gene TRBJ1-2; 11 bases align to TRBD1. CDR3 length: 12 residues. The V gene's germline CDR1 is MDHEN and CDR2 SYDVKM. After removal of 4 bases from V and 13 bases from J, the junction contained 5 bases not matched to a gene. The CDR3 spells CASSSGQGAPTF. The CDR3 region has the DNA TGTGCCAGCAGTTCCGGACAGGGGGCTCCCACCTTC.

This sequence joins TRBV11-2 and TRBJ2-2, with D perhaps matching TRBD2 (6 bases). Trimming cost V 5 bases and J 4 bases, with 14 bases left between them. The germline CDR1 and CDR2 sequences are SGHAT and FQNNGV. The length of the CDR3 is 15 residues. CDR3 in DNA: TGTGCCAGCAGCATCAATAGGGGAGGCACCGGGGAGCTGTTTTTT. Encoded protein: CASSINRGGTGELFF.

In its sample, this clone was seen a few times. The genes are TRBV25-1 and TRBJ2-1, with 13 bases identical to TRBD2. The V and J ends lost 2 bases and 1 base, in that order; junction bases with no gene match: 2. The CDR3 has 17 residues. Germline-derived CDR1 and CDR2 are MGHDK and SYGVNS. The CDR3 reads CASSEGLAGVSYNEQFF. CDR3 in DNA: TGTGCCAGCAGTGAAGGACTAGCGGGGGTTTCCTACAATGAGCAGTTCTTC.

The chain carries TRBV5-6 and TRBJ1-5; possible D gene TRBD1, 6 bases. The CDR3 consists of 15 residues. Trimming shortened V by 0 bases and J by 2 bases, and 9 bases separated the two germline ends. Per germline, CDR1 SGHDT and CDR2 YYEEEE. The DNA of the CDR3 is TGTGCCAGCAGCTTGGGGCCAGGGGGCAATCAGCCCCAGCATTTT. Its translation: CASSLGPGGNQPQHF.

This chain joins TRBV6-5 and TRBJ1-2, with D possibly TRBD1 on 6 matching bases. Deletions cut 6 bases from V and 2 bases from J, with 13 bases between. Germline V gene sequence: CDR1 MNHEY, CDR2 SVGAGI. The CDR3 covers 14 residues. DNA of the CDR3: TGTGCCAGCAGCGCGACAGGACTCAACTATGGCTACACCTTC. As protein: CASSATGLNYGYTF.

The chain couples TRBV14 to TRBJ1-6; the D gene is possibly TRBD1 (6 bases). The CDR3 is 17 residues long. The V gene lost 4 bases and the J gene lost 3 bases, with 16 bases spanning the gap. Germline V gene sequence: CDR1 SGHDN, CDR2 FVKESK. CDR3 loop: CASSPKRQALYNSPLHF. CDR3 in DNA: TGTGCCAGCAGCCCGAAAAGACAGGCCCTCTATAATTCACCCCTCCACTTT.

The rearrangement links TRBV6-5 to TRBJ1-4; TRBD1 is a possible D gene (5 bases). CDR1 and CDR2 (germline): MNHEY, SVGAGI. The CDR3 length is 14 residues. Trimming took off 0 bases at V and 5 bases at J, with 7 bases between the two ends. The DNA for the CDR3 is TGTGCCAGCAGTTACTCGGGGCCCAATGAAAAACTGTTTTTT. Translation: CASSYSGPNEKLFF.

V usage is TRBV5-1 and J usage is TRBJ1-1; TRBD1 matches 11 bases. This CDR3 has 14 amino acids. The J segment lost 5 bases and the V segment lost 7 bases, leaving 7 bases of the junction unmatched. The germline CDR1 and CDR2 sequences are SGHRS and YFSETQ. CDR3 bases: TGCGCCAGCTTGGGGGGACAGGGGGATACTGAAGCTTTCTTT. This codes for CASLGGQGDTEAFF. Full variable domain (missing parts from reference TRBV5-1 and TRBJ1-1): KAGVTQTPRYLIKTRGQQVTLSCSPISGHRSVSWYQQTPGQGLQFLFEYFSETQRNKGNFPGRFSGRQFSNSRSEMNVSTLELGDSALYLCASLGGQGDTEAFFGQGTRLTVV.

The V call is TRBV19, the J call TRBJ2-2, with TRBD1 as a possible D gene (6 bases). The CDR3 is 16 residues long. The V and J ends lost 5 bases and 0 bases respectively, with 13 bases between them. CDR1 and CDR2 from the germline V gene are LNHDA and SQIVND (reference sequence). The CDR3 DNA is TGTGCCAGTAGTGTCAGGGGACCGCCGAACACCGGGGAGCTGTTTTTT. It codes for CASSVRGPPNTGELFF. The variable domain in full, completed from reference TRBV19 and TRBJ2-2, reads DGGITQSPKYLFRKEGQNVTLSCEQNLNHDAMYWYRQDPGQGLRLIYYSQIVNDFQKGDIAEGYSVSREKKESFPLTVTSAQKNPTAFYLCASSVRGPPNTGELFFGEGSRLTVL.

The rearrangement joins TRBV27 to TRBJ2-3, with 9 bases fitting TRBD1. In germline, CDR1 is MNHEY, CDR2 SMNVEV (reference sequence). J gave up 2 bases and V 6 bases, and 9 bases lay outside the gene matches. The CDR3 has 16 amino acids. The CDR3 nucleotides read TGTGCCAGCAGCTTCCGGGGGGACAGGGCCACAGATACGCAGTATTTT. Protein: CASSFRGDRATDTQYF.

V is TRBV7-9 and J is TRBJ2-5, with a possible D match to TRBD2 (5 bases). The germline gives CDR1 SEHNR, CDR2 FQNEAQ (reference sequence). The CDR3 contains 18 residues. The V end was cut by 1 base, the J end by 5 bases, with 23 bases between. CDR3 in DNA: TGTGCCAGCAGCTTAGGTCCCCTTGAGGGCAACGGAGCGGAGACCCAGTACTTC. The encoded protein is CASSLGPLEGNGAETQYF. The entire variable domain, with the rest obtained from reference TRBV7-9 and TRBJ2-5, is as follows: DTGVSQNPRHKITKRGQNVTFRCDPISEHNRLYWYRQTLGQGPEFLTYFQNEAQLEKSRLLSDRFSAERPKGSFSTLEIQRTEQGDSAMYLCASSLGPLEGNGAETQYFGPGTRLLVL.

The J gene is TRBJ1-1, the V gene TRBV6-1, with a tentative D call TRBD1 (6 bases). This CDR3 has 20 residues. Trimming cost V 2 bases and J 4 bases, with 29 bases left between them. The germline V gene encodes CDR1 MNHNS and CDR2 SASEGT. This CDR3 is CASSERGRNTGSGILTEAFF. DNA for the CDR3: TGTGCCAGCAGTGAAAGGGGCCGGAATACAGGGTCCGGAATACTCACTGAAGCTTTCTTT.

This clone was seen only once. The genes are TRBV5-1 and TRBJ1-5; 9 bases are shared with TRBD1. The V gene end was trimmed by 2 bases and the J gene end by 4 bases; junction bases not matched to a gene: 7. The CDR3 contains 16 residues. Per the germline V gene, CDR1 is SGHRS and CDR2 is YFSETQ. The CDR3 region is CASSFRPTGGNQPQHF. CDR3 nucleotide sequence: TGCGCCAGCAGCTTCCGACCGACAGGGGGGAATCAGCCCCAGCATTTT.

The V call is TRBV7-9, the J call TRBJ2-3; a weak D match, TRBD2 (6 bases). CDR3 length: 15 residues. The germline V gene has CDR1 SEHNR and CDR2 FQNEAQ (reference sequence). The ends were cut back, 2 bases at V and 1 base at J, with 10 bases in the middle. CDR3 loop: CASSLNGGRTDTQYF. As DNA, the CDR3 is TGTGCCAGCAGCTTAAACGGGGGACGCACAGATACGCAGTATTTT.

V usage is TRBV5-4 and J usage is TRBJ2-3; 9 bases agree with TRBD1. Unmatched junction bases numbered 16, after V lost 9 bases and J lost 2 bases. CDR3 length: 17 residues. Per the germline V gene, CDR1 is SGHNT and CDR2 is YYREEE (reference sequence). CDR3 DNA: TGTGCCACCCACTGGGCCTTAGGGACAGGGAACACAGATACGCAGTATTTT. It translates to CATHWALGTGNTDTQYF.

This clone was seen only once. V gene TRBV27 combines with J gene TRBJ2-3, with D maybe TRBD1 (5 bases). The CDR3 length is 15 residues. In germline, CDR1 is MNHEY, CDR2 SMNVEV (reference sequence). V was cut by 0 bases and J by 3 bases, with 10 bases left in between. This CDR3 reads CASSLSAGITDTQYF. The CDR3 bases are TGTGCCAGCAGTTTATCGGCAGGGATAACAGATACGCAGTATTTT.